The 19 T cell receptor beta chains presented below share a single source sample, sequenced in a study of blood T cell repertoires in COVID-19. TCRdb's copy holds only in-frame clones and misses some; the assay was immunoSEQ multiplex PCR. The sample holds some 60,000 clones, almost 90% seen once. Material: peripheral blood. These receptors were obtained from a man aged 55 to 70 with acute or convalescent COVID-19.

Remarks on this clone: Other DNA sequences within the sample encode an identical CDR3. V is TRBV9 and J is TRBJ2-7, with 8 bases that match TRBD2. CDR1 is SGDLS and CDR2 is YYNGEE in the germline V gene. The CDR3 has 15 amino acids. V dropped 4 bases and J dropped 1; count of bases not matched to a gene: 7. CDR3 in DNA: TGTGCCAGCAGCCCTCGACTAGCGAATTCCTACGAGCAGTACTTC. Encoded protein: CASSPRLANSYEQYF.

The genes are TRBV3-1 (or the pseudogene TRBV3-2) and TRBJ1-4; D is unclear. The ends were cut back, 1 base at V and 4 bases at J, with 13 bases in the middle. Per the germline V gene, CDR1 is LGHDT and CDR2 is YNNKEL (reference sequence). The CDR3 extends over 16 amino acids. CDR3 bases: TGTGCCAGCAGCCAAGGGGCCGGACTCTTTAATGAAAAACTGTTTTTT. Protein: CASSQGAGLFNEKLFF.

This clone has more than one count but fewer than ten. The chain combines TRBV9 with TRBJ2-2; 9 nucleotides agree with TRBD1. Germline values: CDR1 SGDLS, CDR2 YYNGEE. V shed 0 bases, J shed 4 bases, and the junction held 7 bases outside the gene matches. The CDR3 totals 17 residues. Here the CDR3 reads CASSVVIGTGPTGELFF. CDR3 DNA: TGTGCCAGCAGCGTAGTTATTGGGACAGGGCCCACCGGGGAGCTGTTTTTT.

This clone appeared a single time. The CDR3 protein is CASRVGLAGGDNEQFF. CDR3 DNA sequence: TGTGCCAGCAGGGTCGGACTAGCGGGGGGAGACAATGAGCAGTTCTTC. V gene TRBV2 combines with J gene TRBJ2-1, with 14 positions matching TRBD2. The trim removed 6 bases at V and 5 bases at J, leaving 6 bases unmatched. This CDR3 region has 16 residues. Germline V gene data show CDR1 as SNHLY and CDR2 as FYNNEI.

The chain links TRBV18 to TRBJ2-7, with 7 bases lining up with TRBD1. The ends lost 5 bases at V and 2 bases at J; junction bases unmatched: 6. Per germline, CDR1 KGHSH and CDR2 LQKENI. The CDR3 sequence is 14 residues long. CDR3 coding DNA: TGTGCCAGCTCAACCGGGACAGAGACCTACGAGCAGTACTTC. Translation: CASSTGTETYEQYF.

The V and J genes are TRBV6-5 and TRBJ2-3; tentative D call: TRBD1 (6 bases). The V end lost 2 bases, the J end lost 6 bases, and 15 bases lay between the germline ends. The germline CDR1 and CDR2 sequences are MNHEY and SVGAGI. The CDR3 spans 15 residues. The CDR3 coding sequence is TGTGCCAGCAGTTACGAAGGGGGATCAGGGGATACGCAGTATTTT. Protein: CASSYEGGSGDTQYF.

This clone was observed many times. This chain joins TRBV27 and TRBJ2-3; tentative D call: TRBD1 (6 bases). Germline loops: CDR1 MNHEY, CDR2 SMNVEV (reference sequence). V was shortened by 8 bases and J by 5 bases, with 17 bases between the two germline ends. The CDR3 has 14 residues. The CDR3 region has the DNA TGTGCCAGCGGAACGGGGTCAGGGGTAGATACGCAGTATTTT. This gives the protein CASGTGSGVDTQYF.

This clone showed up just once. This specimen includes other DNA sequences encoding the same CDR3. CDR3 in DNA: TGTGCCAGCAGCCAAGTCGGTCAGCCCCAGCATTTT. Translating gives CASSQVGQPQHF. The V call is TRBV3-1 (or the pseudogene TRBV3-2), the J call TRBJ1-5; no reliable D call. V was trimmed by 1 base and J by 6 bases, leaving 4 bases between them. From germline, CDR1 is LGHDT and CDR2 YNNKEL (reference sequence). There are 12 residues in the CDR3.

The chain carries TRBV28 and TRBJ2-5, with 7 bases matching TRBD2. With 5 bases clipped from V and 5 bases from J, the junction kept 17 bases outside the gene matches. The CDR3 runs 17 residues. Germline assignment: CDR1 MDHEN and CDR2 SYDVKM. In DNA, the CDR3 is TGTGCCAGCAGTACACCGGCCAAGGGGAGGGGCGTGGAGACCCAGTACTTC. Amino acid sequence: CASSTPAKGRGVETQYF.

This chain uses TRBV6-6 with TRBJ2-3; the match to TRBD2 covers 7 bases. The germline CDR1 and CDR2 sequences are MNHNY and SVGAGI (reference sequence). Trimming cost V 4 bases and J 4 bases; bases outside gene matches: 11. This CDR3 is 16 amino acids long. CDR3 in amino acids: CASSSQVGGYPDTQYF. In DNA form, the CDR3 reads TGTGCCAGCAGTTCCCAAGTGGGAGGGTACCCAGATACGCAGTATTTT.

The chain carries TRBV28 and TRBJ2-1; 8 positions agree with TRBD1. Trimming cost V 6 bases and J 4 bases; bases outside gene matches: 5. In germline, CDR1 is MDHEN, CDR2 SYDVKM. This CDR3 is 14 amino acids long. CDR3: CASRGQAKYNEQFF. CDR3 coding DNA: TGTGCCAGCAGGGGACAGGCAAAATACAATGAGCAGTTCTTC.

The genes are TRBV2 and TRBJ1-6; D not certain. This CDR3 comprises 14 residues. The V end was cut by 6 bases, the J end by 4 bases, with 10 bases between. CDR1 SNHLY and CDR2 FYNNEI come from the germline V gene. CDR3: CASRGGRYNSPLHF. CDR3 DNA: TGTGCCAGCAGGGGAGGGAGATATAATTCACCCCTCCACTTT.

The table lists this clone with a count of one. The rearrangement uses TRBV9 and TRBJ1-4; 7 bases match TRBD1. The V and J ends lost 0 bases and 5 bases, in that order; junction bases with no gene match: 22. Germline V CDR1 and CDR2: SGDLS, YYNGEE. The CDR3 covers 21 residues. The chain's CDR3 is CASSVGGDRVGAGDENEKLFF. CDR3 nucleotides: TGTGCCAGCAGCGTAGGAGGAGACAGGGTAGGAGCGGGCGACGAGAATGAAAAACTGTTTTTT.

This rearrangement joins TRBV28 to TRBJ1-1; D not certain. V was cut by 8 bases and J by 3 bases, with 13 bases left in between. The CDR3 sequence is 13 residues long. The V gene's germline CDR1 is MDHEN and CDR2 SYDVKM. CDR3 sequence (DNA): TGTGCCAGCGGGTCGGGGTCGGACACTGAAGCTTTCTTT. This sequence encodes CASGSGSDTEAFF.

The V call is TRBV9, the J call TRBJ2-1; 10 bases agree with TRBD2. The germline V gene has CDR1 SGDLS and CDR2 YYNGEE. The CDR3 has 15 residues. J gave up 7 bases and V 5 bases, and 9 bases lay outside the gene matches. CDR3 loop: CASSSTSGWINEQFF. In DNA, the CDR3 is TGTGCCAGCAGTTCGACTAGCGGGTGGATTAATGAGCAGTTCTTC.

In DNA form, the CDR3 reads TGTGCCAGCAGTTACTCCCTAGCCCCCGAGCAGTTCTTC. It is translated as CASSYSLAPEQFF. The gene calls are TRBV6-2 or TRBV6-3 and TRBJ2-1; D might be TRBD2 (5 bases). Trimming cost V 0 bases and J 10 bases, with 10 bases left between them. Germline V gene data show CDR1 as MNHEY and CDR2 as SVGEGT. The CDR3 loop spans 13 amino acids.

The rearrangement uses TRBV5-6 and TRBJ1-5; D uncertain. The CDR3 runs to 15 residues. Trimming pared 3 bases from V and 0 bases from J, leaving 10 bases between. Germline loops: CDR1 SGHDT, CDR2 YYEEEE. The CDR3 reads CASSSHDYSNQPQHF. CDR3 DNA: TGTGCCAGCAGCTCACACGACTATAGCAATCAGCCCCAGCATTTT. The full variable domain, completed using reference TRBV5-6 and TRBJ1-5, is DAGVTQSPTHLIKTRGQQVTLRCSPKSGHDTVSWYQQALGQGPQFIFQYYEEEERQRGNFPDRFSGHQFPNYSSELNVNALLLGDSALYLCASSSHDYSNQPQHFGDGTRLSIL.

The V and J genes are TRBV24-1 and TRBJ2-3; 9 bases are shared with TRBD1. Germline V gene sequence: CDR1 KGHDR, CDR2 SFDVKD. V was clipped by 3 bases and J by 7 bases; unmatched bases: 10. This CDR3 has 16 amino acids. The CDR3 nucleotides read TGTGCCACCAGTGATCCGGGACAGGGCCATGGCTATACGCAGTATTTT. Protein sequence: CATSDPGQGHGYTQYF.

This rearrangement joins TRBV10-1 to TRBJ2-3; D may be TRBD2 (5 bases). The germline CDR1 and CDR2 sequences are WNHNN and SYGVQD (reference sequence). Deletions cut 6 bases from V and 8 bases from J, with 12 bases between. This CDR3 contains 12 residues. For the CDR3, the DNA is TGCGCCAGCAGCATCCGAAGCGGTACGCAGTATTTT. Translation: CASSIRSGTQYF.